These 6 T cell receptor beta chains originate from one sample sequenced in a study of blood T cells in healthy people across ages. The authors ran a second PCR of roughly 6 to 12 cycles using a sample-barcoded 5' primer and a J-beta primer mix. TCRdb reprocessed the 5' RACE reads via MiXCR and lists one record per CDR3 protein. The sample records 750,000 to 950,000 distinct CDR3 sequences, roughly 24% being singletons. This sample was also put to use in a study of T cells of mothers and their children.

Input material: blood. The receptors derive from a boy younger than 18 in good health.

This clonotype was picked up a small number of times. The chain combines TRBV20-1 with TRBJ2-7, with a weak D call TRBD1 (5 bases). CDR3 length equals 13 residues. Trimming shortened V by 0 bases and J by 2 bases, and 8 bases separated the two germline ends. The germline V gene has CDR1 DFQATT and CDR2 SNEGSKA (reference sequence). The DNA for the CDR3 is TGCAGTGCTAGAGATCTACAGGCCTACGAGCAGTACTTC. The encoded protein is CSARDLQAYEQYF.

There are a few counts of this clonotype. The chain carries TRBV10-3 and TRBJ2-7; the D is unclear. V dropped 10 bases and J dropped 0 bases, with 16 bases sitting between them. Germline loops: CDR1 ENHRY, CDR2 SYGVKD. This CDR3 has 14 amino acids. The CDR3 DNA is TGTGCCAGCAGCGTACGGCAGAGCTCCTACGAGCAGTACTTC. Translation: CASSVRQSSYEQYF.

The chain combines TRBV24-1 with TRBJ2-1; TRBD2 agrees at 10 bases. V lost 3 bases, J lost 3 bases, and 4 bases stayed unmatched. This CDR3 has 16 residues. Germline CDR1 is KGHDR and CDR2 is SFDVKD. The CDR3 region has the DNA TGTGCCACCAGTGATACCGGGACTAGCGACTACAATGAGCAGTTCTTC. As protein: CATSDTGTSDYNEQFF.

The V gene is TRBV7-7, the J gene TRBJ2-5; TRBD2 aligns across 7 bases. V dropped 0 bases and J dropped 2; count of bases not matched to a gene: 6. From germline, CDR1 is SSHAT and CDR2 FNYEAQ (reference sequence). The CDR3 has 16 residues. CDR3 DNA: TGTGCCAGCAGCTTAGCGTCGGGGAGGGGACAAGAGACCCAGTACTTC. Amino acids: CASSLASGRGQETQYF.

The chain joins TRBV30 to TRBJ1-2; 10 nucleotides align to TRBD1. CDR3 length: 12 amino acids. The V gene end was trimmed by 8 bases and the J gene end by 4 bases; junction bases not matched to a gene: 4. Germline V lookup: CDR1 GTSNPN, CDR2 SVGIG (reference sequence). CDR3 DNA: TGTGCCGGGACAGGGGATAGCTATGGCTACACCTTC. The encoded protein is CAGTGDSYGYTF.

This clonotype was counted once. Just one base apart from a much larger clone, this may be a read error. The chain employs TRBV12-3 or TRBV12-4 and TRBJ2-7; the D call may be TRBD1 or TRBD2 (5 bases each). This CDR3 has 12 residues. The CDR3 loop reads CASSLRGHEQCF. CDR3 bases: TGTGCCAGCAGTTTACGGGGCCACGAGCAGTGCTTC.